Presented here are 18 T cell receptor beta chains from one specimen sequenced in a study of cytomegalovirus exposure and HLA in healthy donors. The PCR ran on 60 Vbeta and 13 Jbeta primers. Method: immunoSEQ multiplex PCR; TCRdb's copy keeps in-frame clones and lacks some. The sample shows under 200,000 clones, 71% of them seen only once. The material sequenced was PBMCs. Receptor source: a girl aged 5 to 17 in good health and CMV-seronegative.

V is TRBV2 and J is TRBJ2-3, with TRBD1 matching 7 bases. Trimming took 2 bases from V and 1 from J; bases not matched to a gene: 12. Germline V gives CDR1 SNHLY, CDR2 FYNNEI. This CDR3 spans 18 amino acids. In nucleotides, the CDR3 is TGTGCCAGCAGTGAACAAGACAGGGTGGGGTTTGGCACAGATACGCAGTATTTT. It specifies CASSEQDRVGFGTDTQYF.

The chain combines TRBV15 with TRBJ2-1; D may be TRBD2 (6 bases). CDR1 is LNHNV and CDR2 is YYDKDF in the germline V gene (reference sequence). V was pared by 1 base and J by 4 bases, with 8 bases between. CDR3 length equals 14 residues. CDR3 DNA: TGTGCCACCAGCAGAGTTGGGGGGTACAATGAGCAGTTCTTC. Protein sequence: CATSRVGGYNEQFF.

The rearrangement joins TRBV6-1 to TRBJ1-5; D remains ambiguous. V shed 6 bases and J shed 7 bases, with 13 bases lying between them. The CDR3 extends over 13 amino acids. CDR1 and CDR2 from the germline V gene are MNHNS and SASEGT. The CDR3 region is CASSGRERQPQHF. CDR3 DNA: TGTGCCAGCAGCGGACGGGAGAGGCAGCCCCAGCATTTT.

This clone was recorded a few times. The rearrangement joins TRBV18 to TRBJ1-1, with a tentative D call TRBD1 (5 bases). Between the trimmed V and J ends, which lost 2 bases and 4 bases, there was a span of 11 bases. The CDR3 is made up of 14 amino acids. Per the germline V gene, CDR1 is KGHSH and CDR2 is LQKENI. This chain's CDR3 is CASSPGRGPTEAFF. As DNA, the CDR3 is TGTGCCAGCTCACCAGGGCGGGGACCCACTGAAGCTTTCTTT.

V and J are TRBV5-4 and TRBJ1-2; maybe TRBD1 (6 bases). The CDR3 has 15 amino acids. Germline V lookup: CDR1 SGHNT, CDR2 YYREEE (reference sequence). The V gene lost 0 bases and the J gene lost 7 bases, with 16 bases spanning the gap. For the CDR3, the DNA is TGTGCCAGCAGCTTGGAAGGGGGAAGGTCCCTTGGCTACACCTTC. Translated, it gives CASSLEGGRSLGYTF.

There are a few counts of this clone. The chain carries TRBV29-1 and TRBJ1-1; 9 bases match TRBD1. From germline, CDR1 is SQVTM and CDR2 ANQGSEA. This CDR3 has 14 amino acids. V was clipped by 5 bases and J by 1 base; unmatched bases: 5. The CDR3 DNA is TGCAGCGTTACCAAACAGGGGGCGAACACTGAAGCTTTCTTT. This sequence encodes CSVTKQGANTEAFF.

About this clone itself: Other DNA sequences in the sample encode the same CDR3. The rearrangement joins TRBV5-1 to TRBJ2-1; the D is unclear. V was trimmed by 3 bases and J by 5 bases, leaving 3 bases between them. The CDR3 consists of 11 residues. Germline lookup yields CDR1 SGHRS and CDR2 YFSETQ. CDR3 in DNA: TGCGCCAGCAGCTCGGACAATGAGCAGTTCTTC. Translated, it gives CASSSDNEQFF.

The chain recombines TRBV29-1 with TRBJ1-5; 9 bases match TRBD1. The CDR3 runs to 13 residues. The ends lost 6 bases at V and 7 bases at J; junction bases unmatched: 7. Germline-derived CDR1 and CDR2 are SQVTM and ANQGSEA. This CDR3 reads CSVDRGVGQPQHF. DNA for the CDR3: TGCAGCGTGGACAGGGGAGTAGGGCAGCCCCAGCATTTT.

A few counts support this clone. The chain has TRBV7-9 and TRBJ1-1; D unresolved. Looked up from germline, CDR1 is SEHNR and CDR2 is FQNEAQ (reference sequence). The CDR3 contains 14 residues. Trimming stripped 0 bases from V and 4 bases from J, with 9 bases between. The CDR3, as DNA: TGTGCCAGCAGCTTAGCGCTAGACGGCACTGAAGCTTTCTTT. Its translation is CASSLALDGTEAFF.

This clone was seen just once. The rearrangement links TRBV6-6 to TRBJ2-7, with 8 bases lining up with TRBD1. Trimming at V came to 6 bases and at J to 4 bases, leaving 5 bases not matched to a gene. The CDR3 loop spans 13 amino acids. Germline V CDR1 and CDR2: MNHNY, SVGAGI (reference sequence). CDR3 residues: CASRQGASYEQYF. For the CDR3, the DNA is TGTGCCAGCAGGCAGGGGGCCTCTTACGAGCAGTACTTC.

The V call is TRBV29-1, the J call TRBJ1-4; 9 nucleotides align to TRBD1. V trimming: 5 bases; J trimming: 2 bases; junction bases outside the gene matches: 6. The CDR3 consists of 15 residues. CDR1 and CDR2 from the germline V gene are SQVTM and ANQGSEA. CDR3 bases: TGCAGCGTTTACGGACAGGGGAGGACTAATGAAAAACTGTTTTTT. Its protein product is CSVYGQGRTNEKLFF.

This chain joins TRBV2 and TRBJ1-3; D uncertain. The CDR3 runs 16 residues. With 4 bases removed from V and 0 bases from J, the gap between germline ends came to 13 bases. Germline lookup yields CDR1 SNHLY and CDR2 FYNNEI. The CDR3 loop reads CASSAPGFNSGNTIYF. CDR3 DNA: TGTGCCAGCAGTGCACCGGGTTTCAACTCTGGAAACACCATATATTTT.

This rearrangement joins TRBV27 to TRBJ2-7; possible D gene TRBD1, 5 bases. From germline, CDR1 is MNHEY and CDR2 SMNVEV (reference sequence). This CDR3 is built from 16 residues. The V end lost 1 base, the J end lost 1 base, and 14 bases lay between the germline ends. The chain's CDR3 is CASSLFWTTQSYEQYF. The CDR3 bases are TGTGCCAGCAGTTTATTCTGGACAACTCAATCCTACGAGCAGTACTTC.

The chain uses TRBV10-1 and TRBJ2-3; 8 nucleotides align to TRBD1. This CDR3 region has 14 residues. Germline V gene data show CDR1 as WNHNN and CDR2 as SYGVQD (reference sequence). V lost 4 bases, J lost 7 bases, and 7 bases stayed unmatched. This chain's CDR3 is CASSGMDRDNTQYF. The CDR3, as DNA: TGCGCCAGCAGTGGAATGGACAGGGATAATACGCAGTATTTT.

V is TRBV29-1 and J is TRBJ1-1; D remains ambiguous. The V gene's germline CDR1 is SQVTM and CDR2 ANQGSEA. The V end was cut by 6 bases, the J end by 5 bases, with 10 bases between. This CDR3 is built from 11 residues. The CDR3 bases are TGCAGCGTGAGGAGACGGACTGAAGCTTTCTTT. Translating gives CSVRRRTEAFF.

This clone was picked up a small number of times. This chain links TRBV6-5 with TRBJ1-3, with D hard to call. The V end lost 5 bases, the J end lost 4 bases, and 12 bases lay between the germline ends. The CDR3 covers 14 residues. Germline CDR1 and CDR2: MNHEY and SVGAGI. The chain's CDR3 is CASSDSPRGNTIYF. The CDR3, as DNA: TGTGCCAGCAGTGATAGTCCGAGGGGAAACACCATATATTTT.

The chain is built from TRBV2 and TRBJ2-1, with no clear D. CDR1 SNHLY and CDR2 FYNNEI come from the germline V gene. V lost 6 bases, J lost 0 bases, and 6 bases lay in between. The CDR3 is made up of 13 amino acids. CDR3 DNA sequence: TGTGCCAGCAGACAGTACTCCTACAATGAGCAGTTCTTC. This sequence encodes CASRQYSYNEQFF.

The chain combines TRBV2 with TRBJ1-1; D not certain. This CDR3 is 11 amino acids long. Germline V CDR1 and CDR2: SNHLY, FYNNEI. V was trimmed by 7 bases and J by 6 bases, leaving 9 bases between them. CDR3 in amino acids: CASMGSAEAFF. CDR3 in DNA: TGTGCCAGCATGGGTAGCGCTGAAGCTTTCTTT.